The subject of this entry is one TCR beta chain. The target antigen is unknown. TCRdb keeps only in-frame clones here, not all; method: immunoSEQ multiplex PCR. The table lists about 69,000 clones, around 78% of them singletons, with roughly 25% in the top ten. This entry is derived from a study of T cell responses to AZD1222 COVID-19 vaccine. Whole-study findings and limits: With dominance at 160-218 and 743-854, vaccine-associated CD4 TCRs spanned spike. Two AZD1222 doses significantly raised spike-specific TCR breadth and depth over controls. Among AZD1222 vaccinees, only six or seven were seropositive at baseline.

The CDR3 is 11 amino acids. Trimming cost V 7 bases and J 12 bases; bases outside gene matches: 9. CDR1 is DFQATT, CDR2 SNEGSKA, per germline (reference sequence). This receptor was taken from an adult who received the AZD1222 COVID-19 vaccine. The sample in question was peripheral blood, obtained 28 days after the second AZD1222 dose. The chain recombines TRBV20-1 with TRBJ2-5; 9 nucleotides agree with TRBD1. The CDR3 spells CSGTQGAFEYF. CDR3 DNA sequence: TGCAGTGGCACACAGGGGGCGTTTGAGTACTTC.